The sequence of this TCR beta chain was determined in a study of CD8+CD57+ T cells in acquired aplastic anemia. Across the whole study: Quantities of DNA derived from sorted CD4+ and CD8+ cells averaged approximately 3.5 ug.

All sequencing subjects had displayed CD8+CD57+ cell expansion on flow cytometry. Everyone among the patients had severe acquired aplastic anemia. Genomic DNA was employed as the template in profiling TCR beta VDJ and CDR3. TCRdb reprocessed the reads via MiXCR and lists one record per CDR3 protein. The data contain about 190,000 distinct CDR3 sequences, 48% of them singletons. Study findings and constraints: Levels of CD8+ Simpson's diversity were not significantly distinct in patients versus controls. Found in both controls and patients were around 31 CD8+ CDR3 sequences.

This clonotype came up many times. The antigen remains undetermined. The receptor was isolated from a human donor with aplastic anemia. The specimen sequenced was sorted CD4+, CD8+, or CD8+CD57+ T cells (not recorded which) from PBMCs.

The CDR3 is CATSDTGQARNEQFF. The CDR3 DNA is TGTGCCACCAGTGATACGGGACAGGCTAGGAATGAGCAGTTCTTC. This chain connects TRBV24-1 to TRBJ2-1, with 8 bases that match TRBD1. J gave up 7 bases and V 3 bases, and 7 bases lay outside the gene matches. The CDR3 length is 15 residues. Germline V gives CDR1 KGHDR, CDR2 SFDVKD.